This T cell receptor (beta chain) was observed in a study of blood T cell repertoires in COVID-19. Study in general: COVID-19 samples collected from the United States, Italy and Spain covered acute and convalescent phases. T cells, B-cell-depleted T cells, or PBMCs supplied cDNA or gDNA.

Source study methods: Quantification of nucleated cells was approximated via reference gene primer amplification. Using immunoSEQ multiplex PCR, the repertoire was profiled, and TCRdb retains in-frame clones only, with some absent. The V and J calls and the clone size are those of that table, but D and trimming were determined from the DNA. The table shows about 76,000 clones, with 80% to 85% occurring only once. CDR1 is MDHEN, CDR2 SYDVKM, per germline. V shed 6 bases, J shed 0 bases, and the junction held 10 bases outside the gene matches. The length of the CDR3 is 18 residues. The sequencing input was peripheral blood. This TCR was recovered from a human donor in a cohort sampled during active COVID-19. The chain employs TRBV28 and TRBJ2-6; 8 bases agree with TRBD1. The CDR3 loop reads CASSPKTGATSGANVLTF. The CDR3 bases are TGTGCCAGCAGCCCAAAGACAGGGGCAACCTCTGGGGCCAACGTCCTGACTTTC.